This section outlines one T cell receptor (beta chain) sequence together with its context. At least ten counts were recorded for this clone. Its antigen target is currently unknown. Base qualities are not at hand, and no much larger clone is one base apart. The collaborating institutions used their own protocols to collect whole blood in K2EDTA tubes. For TCRbeta analysis, collaborators shipped samples in one of three forms: frozen whole blood, isolated PBMCs, or DNA extracted from either of those sample types. TCRbeta CDR3 regions were amplified from genomic DNA using the immunoSEQ Assay, a bias-controlled multiplex PCR. From the authors' description of their analysis: Nucleated cell counts per sample were estimated from amplification of reference gene primers within the assay. Sequence reads were collapsed and filtered to measure the absolute abundance of every unique TCRbeta CDR3 rearrangement. Productive Simpson clonality was computed per sample as the square root of Simpson's diversity index over productive rearrangements. TCRdb retrieved this table from immuneACCESS and kept in-frame rearrangements only. Not all clones are present; in checked studies, unresolved V genes account for under half, and no reason is known for the remainder. V, J and clone size are taken as reported in that table, and D and trimming were inferred from the DNA itself. The sample includes about 70,000 clones, with over 80% observed a single time. Clones ranked in the top ten supply around 5% of the sample.

The record originates from a study of blood T cell repertoires in COVID-19 (dated by TCRdb to the early 2020s). Turning to the overall study: The collaborator samples originated in the United States, Italy and Spain and spanned the acute and convalescent phases of COVID-19. The repertoires were released in a freely available public database meant as a resource for research on the immune response to SARS-CoV-2. The dataset comprised deeply sampled blood TCRbeta repertoires from subjects exposed to, actively infected with, or recovered from COVID-19. Where HLA class I and class II types were available, the types were taken from metadata supplied by the sample provider, not from assay-based typing. The samples were drawn from the first 160 participants of the ongoing ImmuneRACE study and from roughly 1,300 subjects provided by 6 global collaborators. The sample metadata nearly always contained a de-identified subject ID, COVID-19 status, age in years and sex. The material from the prospective study consisted of cDNA or gDNA derived from T cells, B-cell-depleted T cells, or PBMCs. General findings and caveats noted by the study authors: How much clinical and demographic metadata was included differed by source and by participant, and the metadata was provided uncurated.

The source of this sequence is a man in his fifties with active COVID-19. The source material was peripheral blood.

The DNA is TGTGCCAGCAGTTTAAGACTAGCGGGAGTCCGCGAGCAGTACTTC. The translation is CASSLRLAGVREQYF. The chain links TRBV27 with TRBJ2-7; 12 central bases correspond to TRBD2. Relative to germline, V is missing 2 bases and J is missing 6 bases, with 5 bases of the junction outside any gene match. The CDR3 numbers 15 residues from cysteine through phenylalanine. The retained sequence is limited to the CDR3, 45 bases, with the frame set at the first base. Per the germline V gene (reference sequence), MNHEY is the CDR1 and SMNVEV is the CDR2.